The 9 T cell receptor beta chains below come from one sample, sequenced in a study of T-cell memory formation after mild COVID-19 (dated by TCRdb to 2020 to 2023). Library preparation used 5' RACE. Sequencer: Illumina NovaSeq 6000. TCRdb trimmed the raw reads at Q25, called clones with MiXCR and kept productive beta chains. Identical CDR3 protein sequences are pooled into one entry, listed with their most common genes and DNA. The sample contains fewer than 250,000 distinct CDR3 sequences, around 26% of them found a single time. About 10% of the sample is taken by the ten largest. The sample comprised PBMCs or a T cell subset sorted from them (not recorded which). The receptor source for this set is an adult woman who had mild COVID-19 (a few samples of this study predate the infection). The sample titles of this study are shuffled in the database, so cell type and time point are left out; the donor was told from shared clones.

The chain has TRBV5-1 and TRBJ2-1; TRBD2 matches at 12 bases. V gave up 5 bases and J gave up 0 bases; unmatched junction bases: 6. CDR3 length: 17 amino acids. Looked up from germline, CDR1 is SGHRS and CDR2 is YFSETQ. CDR3 sequence: CASRPGTSGPSYNEQFF. CDR3 nucleotide sequence: TGCGCCAGCAGACCTGGGACTAGCGGGCCCTCCTACAATGAGCAGTTCTTC.

The chain employs TRBV12-3 or TRBV12-4 and TRBJ2-2; perhaps TRBD1 as D (5 bases). Trimming took off 2 bases at V and 6 bases at J, with 10 bases between the two ends. The CDR3 consists of 14 residues. The CDR3 here is CASSLQGIAGELFF. Here the CDR3 DNA reads TGTGCCAGCAGTTTACAGGGAATCGCCGGGGAGCTGTTTTTT.

For the CDR3, the DNA is TGTGCCAGTAGTGTCCGACAGAGCCGCTACGAGCAGTACTTC. Its protein is CASSVRQSRYEQYF. The chain combines TRBV19 with TRBJ2-7, with TRBD1 as a possible D gene (5 bases). Per the germline V gene, CDR1 is LNHDA and CDR2 is SQIVND (reference sequence). V gave up 5 bases and J gave up 3 bases, with 14 bases separating them. The CDR3 sequence is 14 residues long.

J is TRBJ2-5 and V is TRBV5-6; D may match TRBD1 or TRBD2 (5 bases each). The V gene lost 2 bases and the J gene lost 2 bases, with 16 bases spanning the gap. The CDR3 totals 16 residues. Per the germline V gene, CDR1 is SGHDT and CDR2 is YYEEEE. Here the CDR3 DNA reads TGTGCCAGCAGCTTTATGGTTTCGGGGCTACAAGAGACCCAGTACTTC. Protein product: CASSFMVSGLQETQYF.

The V call is TRBV5-1, the J call TRBJ2-3, with 8 bases aligning to TRBD1. This CDR3 has 15 residues. With V trimmed by 0 bases and J by 4 bases, 4 bases remained unmatched. Germline loops: CDR1 SGHRS, CDR2 YFSETQ. The CDR3 is CASSLEVQGADTQYF. The CDR3 region has the DNA TGCGCCAGCAGCTTGGAGGTACAGGGGGCAGATACGCAGTATTTT.

This rearrangement joins TRBV15 to TRBJ1-1; 7 bases line up with TRBD1. The CDR3 has 17 residues. Germline trimming cut 3 bases from V and 6 bases from J; bases unmatched to any gene: 16. CDR1 is LNHNV, CDR2 YYDKDF, per germline (reference sequence). CDR3 coding DNA: TGTGCCACCAGCAGTACAGGGGCCTCGGTATTCGTGTCTGAAGCTTTCTTT. This gives the protein CATSSTGASVFVSEAFF.

V usage is TRBV6-2 or TRBV6-3 and J usage is TRBJ2-5; the D gene is possibly TRBD2 (6 bases). Germline loops: CDR1 MNHEY, CDR2 SVGEGT. V gave up 0 bases and J gave up 6 bases, with 20 bases separating them. This CDR3 contains 17 residues. The CDR3 loop reads CASSYSNQAGLGKTQYF. The CDR3 nucleotides are TGTGCCAGCAGTTACTCGAATCAAGCGGGCCTGGGGAAGACCCAGTACTTC.

This clonotype occurred a few times. V gene TRBV7-9 combines with J gene TRBJ2-7; possible D gene TRBD2, 6 bases. Trimming took 5 bases from V and 2 from J, leaving 16 bases between them. The CDR3 runs to 15 residues. Germline V CDR1 and CDR2: SEHNR, FQNEAQ (reference sequence). This CDR3 is CASSPFGTQTYEQYF. The CDR3 region has the DNA TGTGCCAGCAGCCCGTTCGGGACTCAGACCTACGAGCAGTACTTC. Drawing the rest from reference TRBV7-9 and TRBJ2-7, the complete variable domain is DTGVSQNPRHKITKRGQNVTFRCDPISEHNRLYWYRQTLGQGPEFLTYFQNEAQLEKSRLLSDRFSAERPKGSFSTLEIQRTEQGDSAMYLCASSPFGTQTYEQYFGPGTRLTVT.

The V and J genes are TRBV20-1 and TRBJ2-5; D ambiguous. Per germline, CDR1 DFQATT and CDR2 SNEGSKA (reference sequence). V was shortened by 4 bases and J by 3 bases, with 18 bases between the two germline ends. This CDR3 is 15 amino acids long. CDR3: CSATLQTDPKETQYF. CDR3 DNA sequence: TGCAGTGCTACCCTTCAGACTGACCCGAAAGAGACCCAGTACTTC.